This record covers a single T cell receptor (beta chain). Assay: immunoSEQ multiplex PCR; the TCRdb copy retains only in-frame clones and omits some. The repertoire includes 45,000 to 60,000 clones, about 85% of them detected once, and approximately 7.6% sits in the top ten. Trimming removed 3 bases from V and 6 bases from J; junction bases left unmatched: 11. Germline-derived CDR1 and CDR2 are GTSNPN and SVGIG (reference sequence). The CDR3 loop spans 15 amino acids. The data are from a study of PD-L1 blockade in urothelial cancer. J is TRBJ1-5 and V is TRBV30; 7 bases agree with TRBD1. The specimen was PBMCs, collected around atezolizumab (anti-PD-L1) treatment. The TCR comes from a man aged 55-75 years with urothelial cancer. The CDR3 protein is CAWSLGQVGGQPQHF. For the CDR3, the DNA is TGTGCCTGGAGCCTCGGACAGGTGGGTGGTCAGCCCCAGCATTTT.